This entry lists 9 T cell receptor beta chains sequenced from one sample in a study of regulatory T cells in long-lasting Graves disease. Building of the TCR beta libraries involved iRepertoire HTBI primers and Arm-PCR of CDR3 regions. MiXCR, applied by TCRdb to the multiplex PCR reads, yields one record per CDR3 protein. Among approximately 540,000 distinct CDR3 sequences listed, 12% were seen once. Time point here: newly diagnosed GD, antithyroid drugs for less than 3 months. RNA extracted from PBMCs served as the sequencing template. The same data also contributed to another study, on T cells in Graves' hyperthyroidism and ophthalmopathy.

The material sequenced was peripheral blood mononuclear cells (PBMCs), taken at new diagnosis, from a patient treated with antithyroid drugs. These receptors were collected from a woman aged 30 to 39 with Graves disease.

In its sample, this clonotype was seen a few times. CDR3 residues: CASQRTTDTQYF. DNA for the CDR3: TGTGCCTCTCAGAGGACCACAGATACGCAGTATTTT. This chain links TRBV6-1 with TRBJ2-3; D not resolved. Germline assignment: CDR1 MNHNS and CDR2 SASEGT. This CDR3 has 12 residues. Trimming took 11 bases from V and 2 from J, leaving 11 bases between them.

The sample holds many counts of this clonotype. The chain is built from TRBV19 and TRBJ2-1; 7 bases fit TRBD1. This CDR3 has 16 amino acids. The germline gives CDR1 LNHDA, CDR2 SQIVND (reference sequence). V lost 4 bases to trimming and J lost 6 bases; unmatched junction nucleotides: 12. The CDR3 is CASSSSPGQPINEQFF. The CDR3 nucleotides read TGTGCCAGTAGTAGCTCACCGGGACAGCCCATCAATGAGCAGTTCTTC.

This clonotype was counted at least ten times. The chain links TRBV2 to TRBJ1-1; no firm D call. Trimming left V 3 bases short and J 3 bases short, with 8 bases between. From germline, CDR1 is SNHLY and CDR2 FYNNEI. The CDR3 covers 13 residues. CDR3 sequence: CASSDIIDTEAFF. CDR3 nucleotide sequence: TGTGCCAGCAGTGATATCATAGACACTGAAGCTTTCTTT.

This clonotype showed up just a few times. V usage is TRBV18 and J usage is TRBJ1-3; D not resolved. Germline lookup yields CDR1 KGHSH and CDR2 LQKENI. The CDR3 consists of 17 residues. V dropped 3 bases and J dropped 0 bases, with 15 bases sitting between them. The CDR3 is CASSPLVGSYSGNTIYF. The CDR3 nucleotides are TGTGCCAGCTCACCCCTTGTCGGGTCCTACTCTGGAAACACCATATATTTT.

With regard to this clonotype: A clone one base away is much larger, so this may be a read error. This rearrangement joins TRBV2 to TRBJ2-1; D possibly corresponds to TRBD2 (6 bases). V lost 10 bases, J lost 8 bases, and 15 bases lay in between. CDR3 length: 12 amino acids. Germline V gives CDR1 SNHLY, CDR2 FYNNEI. Written as DNA, the CDR3 is TGTGCCACGTCCGGGACTCCCCATGAGCAGTTCTTC. Its translation is CATSGTPHEQFF.

Ten or more counts support this clonotype. The chain recombines TRBV3-1 with TRBJ2-7; D is ambiguous. This CDR3 spans 14 amino acids. Germline CDR1 is LGHDT and CDR2 is YNNKEL (reference sequence). Trimming took 2 bases from V and 2 from J, leaving 10 bases between them. The CDR3 region has the DNA TGTGCCAGCAGCCAACGGCCGACCACCTACGAGCAGTACTTC. Its protein is CASSQRPTTYEQYF.

This clonotype was counted many times. The CDR3 region has the DNA TGTGCCAGTACGACAGGGTTAGGCCGATATGGCTACACCTTC. It is translated as CASTTGLGRYGYTF. V gene TRBV6-1 combines with J gene TRBJ1-2; 7 nucleotides agree with TRBD1. Unmatched junction bases numbered 12, after V lost 9 bases and J lost 5 bases. CDR3 length: 14 amino acids. Per the germline V gene, CDR1 is MNHNS and CDR2 is SASEGT.

About this clonotype itself: A much larger clone differs from this one at a single base, so this may be a read error. The gene calls are TRBV6-5 and TRBJ2-5; D may be TRBD1 or TRBD2 (5 bases each). Germline CDR1 and CDR2: MNHEY and SVGAGI. The CDR3 loop spans 13 amino acids. Trimming removed 4 bases from V and 11 bases from J, with 17 bases in between. The CDR3 is CASSSGTHNEQYF. CDR3 coding DNA: TGTGCCAGCAGTTCCGGGACGCACAATGAGCAGTACTTC.

Details on this clonotype: One end of the junction is discordant with germline, which a read error may explain. The V gene is TRBV19, the J gene TRBJ2-1; 13 bases line up with TRBD2. Per germline, CDR1 LNHDA and CDR2 SQIVND (reference sequence). The CDR3 is 17 amino acids. CDR3 in DNA: TGTACCAGTAGTTACGGGACTAGCGGGAATGGCGTCGATGAGCAGTTCTTC. Translation: CTSSYGTSGNGVDEQFF.